The rows below give T cell receptor beta chains drawn from one sample of a study of T-cell reconstitution after alpha-beta-depleted transplantation in children. TCRdb passed the PCR reads through MiXCR, listing each CDR3 protein once. The sample has some 75,000 distinct CDR3 sequences, about 7.3% seen once; the top ten hold 2% to 3%. Sequences were derived from PBMCs from the stem cell graft donor, sampled from the stem cell graft. These receptors all come from a human donor who donated a stem cell graft to a child with acute lymphoblastic leukemia. Each CDR3 is given with its conserved first and last residue. A D gene is named only where the DNA matches it firmly. Size values are once, few and many counts, or a class for expanded clones, and some rows have none.

CDR3 DNA: TGTGCCAGCAGCTTCAGGGGGCGTAGGGGAGATACGCAGTATTTT
CDR3 protein: CASSFRGRRGDTQYF
V gene: TRBV13
D gene: TRBD1
clone size: .
J gene: TRBJ2-3

CDR3 DNA: TGTGCCAGCAGTCCCGGCCTAACTAGCGGGATCTACAATGAGCAGTTCTTC
CDR3 protein: CASSPGLTSGIYNEQFF
V gene: TRBV6-2/TRBV6-3
D gene: TRBD2
clone size: few
J gene: TRBJ2-1

CDR3 DNA: TGTGCCAGCAGTGTCGGTGTGGCGGCAGGTGAAAAACTGTTTTTT
CDR3 protein: CASSVGVAAGEKLFF
V gene: TRBV25-1
D gene: .
clone size: many
J gene: TRBJ1-4

CDR3 DNA: TGCAGCGTTGAAGTAGGGGATACCGGGGAGCTGTTTTTT
CDR3 protein: CSVEVGDTGELFF
V gene: TRBV29-1
D gene: .
clone size: once
J gene: TRBJ2-2

CDR3 DNA: TGTGCCAGCAGCTTGACAGGGGGCTTCGACGAGCAGTACTTC
CDR3 protein: CASSLTGGFDEQYF
V gene: TRBV11-2
D gene: TRBD1
clone size: many
J gene: TRBJ2-7

CDR3 DNA: TGTGCCAGCAGCTTTAGGACTCCCTCGAGGGAGCAGTACTTC
CDR3 protein: CASSFRTPSREQYF
V gene: TRBV7-2
D gene: .
clone size: many
J gene: TRBJ2-7

CDR3 DNA: TGTGCCAGCAGCTTAAGCAGGGGGGGGACTAATGAAAAACTGTTTTTT
CDR3 protein: CASSLSRGGTNEKLFF
V gene: TRBV7-2
D gene: TRBD1
clone size: many
J gene: TRBJ1-4

CDR3 DNA: TGTGCAAGTCGCCCCCTGACCGGGGCTGGGGCCAACGTCCTGACTTTC
CDR3 protein: CASRPLTGAGANVLTF
V gene: TRBV12-2
D gene: .
clone size: .
J gene: TRBJ2-6

CDR3 DNA: TGTGCCAGCAGGAGTGGCGGGGGAGGTAGGGACGAGCAGTACTTC
CDR3 protein: CASRSGGGGRDEQYF
V gene: TRBV27
D gene: TRBD2
clone size: many
J gene: TRBJ2-7

CDR3 DNA: TGTGCCAGCAGCTTAAAGCCTTTTCTCGATGAGCAGTTCTTC
CDR3 protein: CASSLKPFLDEQFF
V gene: TRBV5-5
D gene: .
clone size: many
J gene: TRBJ2-1

CDR3 DNA: TGCGCCAGCAGCTCACAGGGGTCCCTAAACACCGGGGAGCTGTTTTTT
CDR3 protein: CASSSQGSLNTGELFF
V gene: TRBV5-1
D gene: TRBD1
clone size: .
J gene: TRBJ2-2

CDR3 DNA: TGTGCCAGCAGTTACTTCCTCGGGGGGATAAAAGGCAATGAGCAGTTCTTC
CDR3 protein: CASSYFLGGIKGNEQFF
V gene: TRBV6-5
D gene: TRBD2
clone size: many
J gene: TRBJ2-1

CDR3 DNA: TGCGCCAGCAGCCACGGACAGTACAATGAGCAGTTCTTC
CDR3 protein: CASSHGQYNEQFF
V gene: TRBV4-3
D gene: .
clone size: many
J gene: TRBJ2-1

CDR3 DNA: TGTGCCAGCTCCCCAAGAGACTCAGGGATGGAGACCCAGTACTTC
CDR3 protein: CASSPRDSGMETQYF
V gene: TRBV18
D gene: .
clone size: .
J gene: TRBJ2-5

CDR3 DNA: TGCAGTGCTACCAGGGGTCAGCCCCAGCATTTT
CDR3 protein: CSATRGQPQHF
V gene: TRBV20-1
D gene: .
clone size: many
J gene: TRBJ1-5

CDR3 DNA: TGCGCCAGCAGCACCAGGACGGGGAACACTGAAGCTTTCTTT
CDR3 protein: CASSTRTGNTEAFF
V gene: TRBV5-1
D gene: .
clone size: many
J gene: TRBJ1-1

CDR3 DNA: TGTGCCAGCGGCATGGGACAGGGGCTCTACGAGCAGTACTTC
CDR3 protein: CASGMGQGLYEQYF
V gene: TRBV5-6
D gene: TRBD1
clone size: .
J gene: TRBJ2-7

CDR3 DNA: TGTGCCACCAGTGATCTAGAGACCCAGTACTTC
CDR3 protein: CATSDLETQYF
V gene: TRBV24-1
D gene: .
clone size: many
J gene: TRBJ2-5

CDR3 DNA: TGTGCCAGCTCACCGCCCGGGACATACCGAGAGACCCAGTACTTC
CDR3 protein: CASSPPGTYRETQYF
V gene: TRBV18
D gene: .
clone size: many
J gene: TRBJ2-5

CDR3 DNA: TGTGCCAGTAGTATAGTGAGGGGGCGCGGCACCGGGGAGCTGTTTTTT
CDR3 protein: CASSIVRGRGTGELFF
V gene: TRBV19
D gene: TRBD1
clone size: many
J gene: TRBJ2-2

CDR3 DNA: TGTGCCAGCAGTCCTCTGGTCCGGGAGACCCAGTACTTC
CDR3 protein: CASSPLVRETQYF
V gene: TRBV7-6
D gene: .
clone size: .
J gene: TRBJ2-5

CDR3 DNA: TGTGCCAGCAGCTACCGGGACAGGCCTTGGGAGCAGTACTTC
CDR3 protein: CASSYRDRPWEQYF
V gene: TRBV7-9
D gene: TRBD1
clone size: .
J gene: TRBJ2-7